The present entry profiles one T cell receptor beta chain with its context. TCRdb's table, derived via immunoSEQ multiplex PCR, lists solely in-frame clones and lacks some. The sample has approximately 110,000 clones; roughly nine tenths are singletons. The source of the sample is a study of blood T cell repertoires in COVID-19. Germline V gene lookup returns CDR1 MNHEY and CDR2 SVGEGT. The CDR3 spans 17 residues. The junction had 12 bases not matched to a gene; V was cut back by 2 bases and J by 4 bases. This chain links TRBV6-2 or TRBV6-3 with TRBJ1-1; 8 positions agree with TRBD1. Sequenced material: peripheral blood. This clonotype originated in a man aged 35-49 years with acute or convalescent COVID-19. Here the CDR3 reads CASSYRNPRGQSTEAFF. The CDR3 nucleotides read TGTGCCAGCAGTTACCGAAACCCCAGGGGGCAGAGCACTGAAGCTTTCTTT.